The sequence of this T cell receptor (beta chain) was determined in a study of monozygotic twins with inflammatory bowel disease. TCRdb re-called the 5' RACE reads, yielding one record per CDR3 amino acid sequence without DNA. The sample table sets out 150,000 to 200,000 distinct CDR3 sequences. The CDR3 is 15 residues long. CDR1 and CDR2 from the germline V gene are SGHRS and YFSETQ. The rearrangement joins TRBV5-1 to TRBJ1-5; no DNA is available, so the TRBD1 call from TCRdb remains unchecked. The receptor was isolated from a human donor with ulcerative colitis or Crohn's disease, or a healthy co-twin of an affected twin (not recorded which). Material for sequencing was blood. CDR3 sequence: CASSLEGQRNQPQHF. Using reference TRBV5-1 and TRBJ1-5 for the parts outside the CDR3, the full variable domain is KAGVTQTPRYLIKTRGQQVTLSCSPISGHRSVSWYQQTPGQGLQFLFEYFSETQRNKGNFPGRFSGRQFSNSRSEMNVSTLELGDSALYLCASSLEGQRNQPQHFGDGTRLSIL.